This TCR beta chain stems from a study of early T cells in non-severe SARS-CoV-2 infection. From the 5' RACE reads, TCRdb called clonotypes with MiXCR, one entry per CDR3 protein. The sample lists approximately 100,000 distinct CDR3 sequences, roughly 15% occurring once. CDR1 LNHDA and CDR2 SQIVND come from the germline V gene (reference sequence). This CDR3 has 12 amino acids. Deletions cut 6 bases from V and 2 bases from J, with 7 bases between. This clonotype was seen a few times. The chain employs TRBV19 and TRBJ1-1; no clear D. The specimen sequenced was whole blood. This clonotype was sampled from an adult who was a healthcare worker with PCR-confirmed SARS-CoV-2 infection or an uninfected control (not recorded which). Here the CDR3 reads CASRLDNTEAFF. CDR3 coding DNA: TGTGCCAGTAGGCTTGATAACACTGAAGCTTTCTTT.